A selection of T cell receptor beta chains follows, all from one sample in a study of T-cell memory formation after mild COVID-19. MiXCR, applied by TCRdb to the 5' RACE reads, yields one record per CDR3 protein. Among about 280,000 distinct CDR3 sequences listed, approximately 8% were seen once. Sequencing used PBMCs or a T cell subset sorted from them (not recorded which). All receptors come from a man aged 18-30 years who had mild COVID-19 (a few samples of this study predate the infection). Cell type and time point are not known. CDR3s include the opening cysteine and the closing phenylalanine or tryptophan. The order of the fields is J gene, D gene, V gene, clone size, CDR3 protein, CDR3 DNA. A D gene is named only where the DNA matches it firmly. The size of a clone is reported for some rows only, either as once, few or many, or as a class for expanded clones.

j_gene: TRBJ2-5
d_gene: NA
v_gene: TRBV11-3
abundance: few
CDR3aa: CASSFGGSETQYF
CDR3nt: TGTGCCAGCAGCTTCGGGGGTTCGGAGACCCAGTACTTC

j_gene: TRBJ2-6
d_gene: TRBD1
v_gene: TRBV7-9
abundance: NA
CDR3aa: CASRSGQVGASGANVLTF
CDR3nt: TGTGCCAGCAGGAGCGGACAGGTGGGGGCCTCTGGGGCCAACGTCCTGACTTTC

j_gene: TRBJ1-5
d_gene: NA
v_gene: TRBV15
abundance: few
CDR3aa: CATSREGFQPQHF
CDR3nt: TGTGCCACCAGCAGAGAGGGGTTTCAGCCCCAGCATTTT

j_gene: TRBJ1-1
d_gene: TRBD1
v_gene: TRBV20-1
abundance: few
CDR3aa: CSGMRTGDSSTEAFF
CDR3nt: TGCAGTGGGATGAGGACAGGGGATAGCAGCACTGAAGCTTTCTTT

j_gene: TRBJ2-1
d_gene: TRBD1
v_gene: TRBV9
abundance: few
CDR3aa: CASSVEPGQGSDEQFF
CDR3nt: TGTGCCAGCAGCGTAGAACCCGGACAGGGATCAGATGAGCAGTTCTTC

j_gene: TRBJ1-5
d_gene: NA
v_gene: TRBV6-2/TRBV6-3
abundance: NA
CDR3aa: CASSWTGPNQPQHF
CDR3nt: TGTGCCAGCAGTTGGACGGGGCCCAATCAGCCCCAGCATTTT

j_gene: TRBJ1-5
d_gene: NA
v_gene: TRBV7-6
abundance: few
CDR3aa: CASSLYMGQPQHF
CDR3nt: TGTGCCAGCAGCTTATATATGGGTCAGCCCCAGCATTTT

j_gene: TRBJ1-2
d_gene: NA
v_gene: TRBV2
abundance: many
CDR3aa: CASSPTGVAGGYTF
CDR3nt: TGTGCCAGCAGTCCGACGGGGGTGGCGGGCGGCTACACCTTC

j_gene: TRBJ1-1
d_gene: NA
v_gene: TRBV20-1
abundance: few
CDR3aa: CSARSGGLGAFF
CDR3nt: TGCAGTGCCAGGTCGGGAGGCCTTGGAGCTTTCTTT

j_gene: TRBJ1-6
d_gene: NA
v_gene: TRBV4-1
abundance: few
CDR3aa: CASSQDNRLVYFDSPLHF
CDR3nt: TGCGCCAGCAGCCAAGACAACAGGCTGGTGTATTTTGATTCACCCCTCCACTTT

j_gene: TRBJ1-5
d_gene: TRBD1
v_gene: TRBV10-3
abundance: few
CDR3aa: CAISEQGYNQPQHF
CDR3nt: TGTGCCATCAGTGAACAGGGGTACAATCAGCCCCAGCATTTT